This TCR beta chain was sequenced for a study of blood T cells in healthy people across ages. Study-wide findings and caveats: Estimated diversity across one million T cells was deemed an underestimate. Long-lived and aged donors differed, with more naive CD4+ cells and higher diversity in the long-lived. Unknown CMV status may confound age-related changes in expanded clones.

Combining a sample-barcoded 5' primer with a J-beta primer mix, a second PCR ran for roughly 6 to 12 cycles. TCRdb re-called the 5' RACE reads through MiXCR, storing one row per CDR3 protein. Among about 670,000 distinct CDR3 sequences listed, 45% to 60% were seen once. The CDR3 consists of 15 residues. Comments on this clonotype: Its antigen is currently unknown.

Input material: blood. The sequence was obtained from a woman at least 80 years old in good health. V gene TRBV21-1 combines with J gene TRBJ2-7. TRBV21-1 is flagged as a pseudogene. CDR3 region: CASSKDQGCSYEQYF. CDR3 nucleotides: TGTGCCAGCAGCAAAGACCAGGGGTGCTCCTACGAGCAGTACTTC.